Presented here are 15 T cell receptor beta chains from one specimen sequenced in a study of response to subunit inactivated influenza vaccine. TCRdb passed the RT-PCR reads through MiXCR, listing each CDR3 protein once. This table has around 320,000 distinct CDR3 sequences, roughly 22% appearing once. The material was PBMCs from blood, obtained 21 months after vaccination. These receptors came from a man aged 50-75 years who received an inactivated influenza vaccine.

This clonotype was recorded a few times. The gene calls are TRBV12-3 or TRBV12-4 and TRBJ1-5; maybe TRBD1 (5 bases). V was cut by 1 base and J by 1 base, with 17 bases left in between. CDR3 length: 18 amino acids. The DNA for the CDR3 is TGTGCCAGCAGTTTAGTCGGTTGGGGGGGGAAGAGCAATCAGCCCCAGCATTTT. Encoded protein: CASSLVGWGGKSNQPQHF.

Concerning this clonotype itself: A read error may produce the germline difference seen at one junction end. The chain recombines TRBV4-3 with TRBJ1-2; a weak D match, TRBD1 (5 bases). There are 14 residues in the CDR3. Germline CDR1 is LGHNA and CDR2 is YSLEER. In nucleotides, the CDR3 is TGCGCCGGCAGCCCGGGACCGGAAAATTATGGCTACACCTTC. Protein sequence: CAGSPGPENYGYTF.

The chain is built from TRBV3-1 and TRBJ2-3; D is perhaps TRBD2 (5 bases). Trimming cost V 1 base and J 3 bases, with 14 bases left between them. From germline, CDR1 is LGHDT and CDR2 YNNKEL (reference sequence). The CDR3 has 16 amino acids. The CDR3 protein is CASSQATGIQTDTQYF. CDR3 DNA: TGTGCCAGCAGCCAAGCAACGGGGATACAAACAGATACGCAGTATTTT.

This clonotype turned up a few times. CDR3: CASSLGYSQPQHF. The DNA for the CDR3 is TGTGCCAGCAGCTTGGGATATAGCCAGCCCCAGCATTTT. The chain has TRBV5-6 and TRBJ1-5; D is unresolved. Between the trimmed V and J ends, which lost 0 bases and 7 bases, there was a span of 8 bases. The CDR3 has 13 amino acids. Germline V gives CDR1 SGHDT, CDR2 YYEEEE.

In this sample, this clonotype turned up a few times. This chain joins TRBV3-1 and TRBJ1-3; D is unclear. With 3 bases removed from V and 8 bases from J, the gap between germline ends came to 8 bases. The germline gives CDR1 LGHDT, CDR2 YNNKEL (reference sequence). The CDR3 sequence is 12 residues long. DNA of the CDR3: TGTGCCAGCAGCCAGGTCGGCGACACCATATATTTT. Protein sequence: CASSQVGDTIYF.

This clonotype was detected only a few times. V gene TRBV7-2 combines with J gene TRBJ1-3, with D unresolved. CDR1 SGHTA and CDR2 FQGNSA come from the germline V gene. Trimming stripped 3 bases from V and 4 bases from J, with 7 bases between. The CDR3 extends over 13 amino acids. As DNA, the CDR3 is TGTGCCAGCAGCTTTGGTCTCGGAAACACCATATATTTT. It yields the protein CASSFGLGNTIYF.

This clonotype occurred a few times. V usage is TRBV29-1 and J usage is TRBJ1-2; D is undetermined. Between the trimmed V and J ends, which lost 2 bases and 7 bases, there was a span of 11 bases. The CDR3 contains 12 residues. The germline gives CDR1 SQVTM, CDR2 ANQGSEA. CDR3 nucleotide sequence: TGCAGCGTTGAACTGGGAGAGGGTGGCTACACCTTC. This encodes CSVELGEGGYTF.

This clonotype was counted many times. This chain connects TRBV3-1 to TRBJ1-1; a possible D gene is TRBD1 (5 bases). Between the trimmed V and J ends, which lost 1 base and 11 bases, there was a span of 11 bases. The CDR3 contains 12 residues. Germline CDR1 LGHDT, CDR2 YNNKEL (reference sequence). CDR3 in DNA: TGTGCCAGCAGCCAAGGACAGAGTAGGGCTTTCTTT. Translated, it gives CASSQGQSRAFF.

This clonotype was picked up a small number of times. The rearrangement uses TRBV20-1 and TRBJ2-7; D possibly corresponds to TRBD1 (5 bases). This CDR3 spans 15 amino acids. The V gene lost 0 bases and the J gene lost 0 bases, with 12 bases spanning the gap. CDR1 DFQATT and CDR2 SNEGSKA come from the germline V gene (reference sequence). CDR3 amino acids: CSARDQGPPSYEQYF. The DNA of the CDR3 is TGCAGTGCTAGAGATCAGGGTCCCCCCTCCTACGAGCAGTACTTC.

This clonotype came up many times. This sequence joins TRBV20-1 and TRBJ2-5, with 7 bases identical to TRBD1. Per the germline V gene, CDR1 is DFQATT and CDR2 is SNEGSKA (reference sequence). CDR3 length: 13 residues. With 0 bases clipped from V and 3 bases from J, the junction kept 1 base outside the gene matches. The chain's CDR3 is CSAREGQKETQYF. CDR3 nucleotide sequence: TGCAGTGCTAGAGAGGGACAGAAAGAGACCCAGTACTTC.

This clonotype was detected only a few times. The chain uses TRBV28 and TRBJ2-2; D is undetermined. Germline loops: CDR1 MDHEN, CDR2 SYDVKM. The ends were cut back, 2 bases at V and 5 bases at J, with 15 bases in the middle. This CDR3 comprises 16 residues. The CDR3 loop reads CASSLMAGPKTGELFF. The CDR3 DNA is TGTGCCAGCAGTTTAATGGCAGGCCCCAAGACCGGGGAGCTGTTTTTT. Filled out from reference TRBV28 and TRBJ2-2, the complete variable domain reads DVKVTQSSRYLVKRTGEKVFLECVQDMDHENMFWYRQDPGLGLRLIYFSYDVKMKEKGDIPEGYSVSREKKERFSLILESASTNQTSMYLCASSLMAGPKTGELFFGEGSRLTVL.

This clonotype was seen many times. This rearrangement joins TRBV2 to TRBJ1-1; the D is unclear. CDR3 length: 15 amino acids. Germline V CDR1 and CDR2: SNHLY, FYNNEI. V gave up 3 bases and J gave up 0 bases, with 11 bases separating them. The CDR3 DNA sequence: TGTGCCAGCAGTGATAAGGAGATGATGAACACTGAAGCTTTCTTT. This sequence encodes CASSDKEMMNTEAFF.

The sample holds many counts of this clonotype. The CDR3 nucleotides are TGTGCCAGCAGCTCGTCAGCGATAAACTATGGCTACACCTTC. Its translation: CASSSSAINYGYTF. The J gene is TRBJ1-2, the V gene TRBV12-3 or TRBV12-4; D is unclear. V gave up 6 bases and J gave up 2 bases, with 13 bases separating them. The CDR3 runs to 14 residues.

The table lists this clonotype with a few counts. The CDR3 here is CASSLTDGYTF. The CDR3 DNA reads as TGTGCCAGCAGCCTAACGGATGGCTACACCTTC. V and J are TRBV16 and TRBJ1-2; unclear D gene. This CDR3 has 11 amino acids. Germline lookup yields CDR1 KGHSY and CDR2 FQNENV. V dropped 4 bases and J dropped 6 bases, with 6 bases sitting between them.

Worth noting for this clonotype: One end of the junction fails to match germline, which may point to a read error. V gene TRBV15 combines with J gene TRBJ1-3; TRBD1 matches at 9 bases. The CDR3 covers 16 residues. Germline CDR1 and CDR2: LNHNV and YYDKDF (reference sequence). DNA of the CDR3: TGTGCCACCAGCCGGACGGGACAGGGAACTGGAAACACCGTATATTTT. Its protein is CATSRTGQGTGNTVYF.